What follows describes a single TCR beta chain. Its target is unknown. This specimen comes from a study of CD8+CD57+ T cells in acquired aplastic anemia. Study overall: Mean yield of DNA from sorted CD4+ and CD8+ cells was 3 to 3.5 ug. Study-wide results and caveats: Statistical testing detected no significant gap in CD8+ Simpson's diversity between patients and controls.

It was patients with CD8+CD57+ cell expansion by flow cytometry who were chosen for sequencing. With no exception, the patients had severe acquired aplastic anemia. By the time of blood sampling, patients had still received no therapy. Both TCR beta VDJ combination and CDR3 sequence profiling were carried out. Genomic DNA was the template for this profiling. TCRdb re-analysed the reads in MiXCR, keeping a single row per CDR3 protein. The repertoire consists of 200,000 to 250,000 distinct CDR3 sequences, with around 43% occurring once and the leading ten covering over 7.5%. Specimen: sorted CD4+, CD8+, or CD8+CD57+ T cells (not recorded which) from PBMCs. The TCR originated in a human donor with aplastic anemia.

The CDR3, as DNA: TGTGCCAGCAGCGACCAGCAAAAGGGGGGGCGGAACACCGGGGAGCTGTTTTTT. This encodes CASSDQQKGGRNTGELFF. The chain couples TRBV9 to TRBJ2-2; the D gene is possibly TRBD2 (7 bases). The CDR3 consists of 18 residues. V gave up 3 bases and J gave up 1 base, with 19 bases separating them. The V gene's germline CDR1 is SGDLS and CDR2 YYNGEE.